This TCR beta chain is drawn from a study of blood T cell repertoires in COVID-19. This clone appeared once. Only in-frame clones appear in the TCRdb table, and some are missing; sequencing was by immunoSEQ multiplex PCR. Counted here are approximately 92,000 clones, around 81% occurring once; the ten biggest clones make up roughly 8.4%. CDR1 LNHDA and CDR2 SQIVND come from the germline V gene (reference sequence). V lost 5 bases, J lost 0 bases, and 17 bases lay in between. The CDR3 totals 17 residues. The receptor comes from a man aged 50 to 59 who had recovered from COVID-19. Sequenced material: peripheral blood. The chain carries TRBV19 and TRBJ1-3; D perhaps matches TRBD1 (6 bases). The CDR3 here is CASSPHRDTSSGNTIYF. The CDR3 DNA follows: TGTGCCAGTAGTCCCCACCGGGACACAAGCTCTGGAAACACCATATATTTT. The full variable domain, with the rest looked up from reference TRBV19 and TRBJ1-3, is DGGITQSPKYLFRKEGQNVTLSCEQNLNHDAMYWYRQDPGQGLRLIYYSQIVNDFQKGDIAEGYSVSREKKESFPLTVTSAQKNPTAFYLCASSPHRDTSSGNTIYFGEGSWLTVV.